These 3 T cell receptor beta chains came from one sample sequenced in a study of T cells in Graves' hyperthyroidism and ophthalmopathy (dated by TCRdb to the late 2010s). The library was built by means of multiplex PCR. The sequencing machine was an Illumina HiSeq 2000. TCR beta CDR3 regions were amplified from RNA transcripts. For the first round of RT-PCR on the TCR CDR3, the HTBI primer set was used together with the Qiagen OneStep RT-PCR kit. TCRdb reanalyzed the raw reads on its own, using fastp at Q25 for trimming and MiXCR for clone calling, and kept in-frame beta chains. CDR3 protein sequences are deduplicated, and each keeps its most common genes and DNA. For this sample the table gives roughly 300,000 distinct CDR3 sequences, of which less than 30% were detected only once. About a quarter of the sample belongs to the ten largest clones. The sample comprised blood. These TCRs come from a man aged 40-55 years with Graves' hyperthyroidism that later progressed to Graves' ophthalmopathy.

At least ten counts were recorded for this clonotype. J is TRBJ2-7 and V is TRBV3-1; 9 positions match TRBD2. Trimming at V came to 6 bases and at J to 12 bases, leaving 9 bases not matched to a gene. Per the germline V gene, CDR1 is LGHDT and CDR2 is YNNKEL (reference sequence). This CDR3 spans 12 amino acids. CDR3 sequence reads: CASRSTSGPVYF. Written as DNA, the CDR3 is TGTGCCAGCAGATCGACTAGCGGTCCCGTGTACTTC.

In its sample, this clonotype was seen many times. The J gene is TRBJ2-5, the V gene TRBV29-1; TRBD1 matches 9 bases. Per germline, CDR1 SQVTM and CDR2 ANQGSEA. J lost 5 bases, V lost 5 bases, and 9 bases had no gene match. The CDR3 length is 14 residues. Here the CDR3 reads CSVHRGLPQETQYF. The CDR3 DNA reads as TGCAGCGTTCACAGGGGGCTGCCACAGGAGACCCAGTACTTC.

This chain links TRBV30 with TRBJ1-1; D is unresolved. This CDR3 contains 12 residues. The germline V and J ends were trimmed by 2 bases and 5 bases, with 9 bases remaining between them. Germline V CDR1 and CDR2: GTSNPN, SVGIG (reference sequence). The CDR3 sequence: CAWSPVGTEAFF. The CDR3 nucleotides are TGTGCCTGGAGTCCGGTGGGGACTGAAGCTTTCTTT. Using reference TRBV30 and TRBJ1-1 for the parts outside the CDR3, the full variable domain is SQTIHQWPATLVQPVGSPLSLECTVEGTSNPNLYWYRQAAGRGLQLLFYSVGIGQISSEVPQNLSASRPQDRQFILSSKKLLLSDSGFYLCAWSPVGTEAFFGQGTRLTVV.